This T cell receptor (delta chain) came from a study of γδ T cells in repeated Plasmodium falciparum infection (dated by TCRdb to 2020 to 2023). Background on the whole study: The natural-infection arm enrolled Malian children exposed to intense seasonal malaria transmission, compared against age and gender matched Australian children. Samples from controlled-infection subjects were taken at baseline, right before selected infections, and 21 days after each infection. Four controlled human malaria infections were administered to roughly 5 malaria-naive U.S. adults over approximately 600 days by bites from P. falciparum NF54-infected Anopheles stephensi mosquitoes. Malian gammadelta TCR repertoires were analysed cross-sectionally in periods with no transmission and longitudinally across episodes of acute febrile malaria. The study looked at how repeated Plasmodium falciparum infection shapes the human gammadelta T cell repertoire, using both natural infection in Mali and controlled human malaria infection.

Compared with germline, V lacks 3 bases and J lacks 2 bases; bases without a gene match: 31. Taken from cysteine to phenylalanine, the CDR3 has 23 residues. Only CDR3 DNA is held: 69 bases, read in frame from base 1. CDR1 and CDR2 are read off the germline V gene as GEAIGNYY and EKD. Vgamma9/Vdelta2+ and Vdelta2-negative gammadelta T cell populations were flow-sorted from peripheral blood mononuclear cells for bulk TCR repertoire analysis. Here is what the overall study found, with its caveats: Compared with Australian children, Malian children appeared to have Vdelta2-negative gammadelta TCR repertoires that were more clonally expanded, less diverse and less shared. In Vdelta2-negative, largely Vdelta1+, gammadelta TCR repertoires, repeated controlled infections appeared to drive waves of new clonotype selection. Generalizability was limited because the Malian cohort was drawn from a small rural village of predominantly one ethnic group. The controlled-infection cohort was small, limiting analysis of inter-individual variability in gammadelta T cell responses. Vgamma9/Vdelta2+ TCR repertoires kept a highly stable polyclonal repertoire across time and infection, and many TCRgamma sequences overlapped between individuals.

This clone has more than one count but fewer than ten. What this receptor recognizes is not known. TCRdb's protein for this DNA is that of a much larger clone and differs from the translation at residue 13, likely a read error; the protein shown is the DNA translation. Receptor amplification or capture employed multiplex PCR. Instrument used: Illumina MiSeq. Every sorted gammadelta T cell sample had both its TCR gamma (TRG) and TCR delta (TRD) chains sequenced. For the original study's pipeline: The repertoire analyses used clonotype tree plots, the accumulated frequency of the top 20 clonotypes, and diversity index (DI) and D75 metrics. After TCRdb called clones again from the public reads with CATT, rows with identical DNA were merged. These V and J calls are TCRdb output, not the study's own analysis. For this sample the table gives tens of thousands of delta-chain clones, of which over 1.5% were detected only once. Approximately 16% of the sample is held by the ten biggest clonotypes.

Rearrangement joined TRDV2 to TRDJ1; 8 bases in the middle match TRDD3. This receptor was obtained from a pool of human donors (malaria-infected and uninfected, not separated). Sequencing used gamma-delta T cells from blood. The nucleotide sequence reads as follows: TGTGCCTGTGACTCTGAGGGGGATAAAAGAGAGGTTTGGGGATCTAGTCGTACCGATAAACTCATCTTT. It encodes CACDSEGDKREVWGSSRTDKLIF.